The clone carrying this T cell receptor (beta chain) was counted only a few times. What it recognizes is unknown. This sample was included in a study of beta chain features in type 1 diabetes. Looking at the study overall: Comparable age, gender and cell yields were observed in patients relative to healthy donors.

Investigators reverse transcribed all isolated RNA, so they sequenced expressed TCRB transcripts. The repertoire was sequenced with immunoSEQ multiplex PCR; TCRdb's copy has only in-frame clones and lacks some. The sample includes more than 250,000 clones, roughly 15% of them seen just once. The CDR3 length is 14 residues. From germline, CDR1 is SGHAT and CDR2 FQNNGV. Trimming cost V 5 bases and J 4 bases, with 14 bases left between them. Study outcomes and limitations: All four CD4+ subsets of Type 1 diabetes patients contained TCRB CDR3s that were moderately but significantly shorter.

This chain uses TRBV11-2 with TRBJ2-5, with D maybe TRBD2 (6 bases). The material sequenced was naive CD4+ T cells from blood. The clonotype was recovered from a man aged 18 to 29 with type 1 diabetes. CDR3: CASSRGLLGETQYF. CDR3 nucleotide sequence: TGTGCCAGCAGCCGGGGGTTATTGGGAGAGACCCAGTACTTC.